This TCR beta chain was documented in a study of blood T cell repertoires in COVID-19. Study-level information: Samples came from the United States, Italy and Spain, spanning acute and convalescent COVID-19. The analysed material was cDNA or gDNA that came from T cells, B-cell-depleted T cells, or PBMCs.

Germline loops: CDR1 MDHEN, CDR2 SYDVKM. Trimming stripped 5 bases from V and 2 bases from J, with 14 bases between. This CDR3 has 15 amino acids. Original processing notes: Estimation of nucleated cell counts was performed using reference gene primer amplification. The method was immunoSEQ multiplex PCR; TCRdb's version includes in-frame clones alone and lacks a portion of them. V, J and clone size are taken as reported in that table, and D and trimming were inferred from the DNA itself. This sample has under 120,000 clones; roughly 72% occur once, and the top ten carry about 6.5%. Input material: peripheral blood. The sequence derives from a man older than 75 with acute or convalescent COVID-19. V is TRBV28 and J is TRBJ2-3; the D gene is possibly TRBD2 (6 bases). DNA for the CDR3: TGTGCCAGCAGTCAAAGCAGCGGGTACACAGATACGCAGTATTTT. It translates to CASSQSSGYTDTQYF.